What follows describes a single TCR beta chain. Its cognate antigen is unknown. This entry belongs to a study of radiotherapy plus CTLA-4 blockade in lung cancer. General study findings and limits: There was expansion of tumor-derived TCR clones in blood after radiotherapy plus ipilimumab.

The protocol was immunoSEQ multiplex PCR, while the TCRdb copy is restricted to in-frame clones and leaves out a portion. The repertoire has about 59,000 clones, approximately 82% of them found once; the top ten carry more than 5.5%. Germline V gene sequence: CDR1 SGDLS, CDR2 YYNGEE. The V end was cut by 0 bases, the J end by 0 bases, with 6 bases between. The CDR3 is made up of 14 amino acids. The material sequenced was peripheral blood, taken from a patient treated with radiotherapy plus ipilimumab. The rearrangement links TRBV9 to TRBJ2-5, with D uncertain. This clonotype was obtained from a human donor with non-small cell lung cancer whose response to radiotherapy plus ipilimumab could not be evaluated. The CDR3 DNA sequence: TGTGCCAGCAGCGTAGATCCGTACCAAGAGACCCAGTACTTC. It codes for CASSVDPYQETQYF. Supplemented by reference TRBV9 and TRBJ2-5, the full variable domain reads DSGVTQTPKHLITATGQRVTLRCSPRSGDLSVYWYQQSLDQGLQFLIQYYNGEERAKGNILERFSAQQFPDLHSELNLSSLELGDSALYFCASSVDPYQETQYFGPGTRLLVL.